A single TCR beta chain is shown here with its context. Antigen: not known. In making TCR beta libraries, quantitative 5'-RACE with molecular barcodes was used. TCRdb itself ran the 5' RACE reads through MiXCR, one entry per CDR3 protein. Of under 550,000 distinct CDR3 sequences in the sample, roughly 26% were seen once. The data belong to a study of CD8 T cells in ankylosing spondylitis. Germline CDR1 DFQATT, CDR2 SNEGSKA (reference sequence). Trimming removed 3 bases at V and 2 bases at J, with 8 bases between. This CDR3 region has 13 residues. Study-wide findings and caveats: For ankylosing spondylitis blood, a TCR beta motif of seven to nine highly homologous variants appeared characteristic.

The sequencing input was blood, either unsorted or a sorted T cell fraction (not recorded which). This rearrangement joins TRBV20-1 to TRBJ2-1, with D uncertain. This clonotype originated in a male donor with ankylosing spondylitis. This chain's CDR3 is CSARASTYNEQFF. As DNA, the CDR3 is TGCAGTGCTAGGGCCTCCACCTACAATGAGCAGTTCTTC.